The source of this TCR beta chain is a study of CD8+CD57+ T cells in acquired aplastic anemia. Study context: CD4+ and CD8+ cells, once sorted, gave DNA averaging 3.2 ug.

Germline loops: CDR1 LNHNV, CDR2 YYDKDF (reference sequence). The CDR3 length is 14 residues. Trimming left V 0 bases short and J 6 bases short, with 11 bases between. TCR beta VDJ and CDR3 were profiled, and genomic DNA was the template. TCRdb analysed the reads with MiXCR anew, one entry per CDR3 protein. Of around 130,000 distinct CDR3 sequences in the sample, 45% to 60% were seen once. By flow cytometry, patients selected for sequencing had shown an expansion of CD8+CD57+ cells. Each patient carried a diagnosis of severe acquired aplastic anemia. The rearrangement links TRBV15 to TRBJ1-1; the D is unclear. The specimen sequenced was sorted CD4+, CD8+, or CD8+CD57+ T cells (not recorded which) from PBMCs. The clonotype was recovered from a human donor with aplastic anemia. The CDR3 region is CATSRDLQDAEAFF. The CDR3 DNA reads TGTGCCACCAGCAGAGATCTCCAGGACGCTGAAGCTTTCTTT.